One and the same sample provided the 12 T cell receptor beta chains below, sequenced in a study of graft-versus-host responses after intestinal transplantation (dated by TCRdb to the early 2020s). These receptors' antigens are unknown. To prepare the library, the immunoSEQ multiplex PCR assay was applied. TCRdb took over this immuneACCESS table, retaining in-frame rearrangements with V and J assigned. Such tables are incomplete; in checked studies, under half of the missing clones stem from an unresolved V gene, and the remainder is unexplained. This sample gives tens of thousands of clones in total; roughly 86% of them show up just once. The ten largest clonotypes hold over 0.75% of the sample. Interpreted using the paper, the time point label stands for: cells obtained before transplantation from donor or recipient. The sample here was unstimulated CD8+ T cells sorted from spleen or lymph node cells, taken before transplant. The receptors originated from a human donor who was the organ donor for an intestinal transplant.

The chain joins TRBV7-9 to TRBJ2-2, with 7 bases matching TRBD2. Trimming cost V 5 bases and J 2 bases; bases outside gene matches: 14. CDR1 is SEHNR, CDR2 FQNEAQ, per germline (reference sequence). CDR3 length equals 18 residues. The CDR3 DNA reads TGTGCCAGCAGCCCCCCTCTAGGGAGGGCCGTAAACACCGGGGAGCTGTTTTTT. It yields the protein CASSPPLGRAVNTGELFF.

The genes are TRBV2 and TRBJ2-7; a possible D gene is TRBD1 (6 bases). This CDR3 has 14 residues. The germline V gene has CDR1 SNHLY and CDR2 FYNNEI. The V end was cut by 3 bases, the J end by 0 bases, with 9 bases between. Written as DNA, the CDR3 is TGTGCCAGCAGTGATTGGGGGCCCTCCTACGAGCAGTACTTC. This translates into CASSDWGPSYEQYF. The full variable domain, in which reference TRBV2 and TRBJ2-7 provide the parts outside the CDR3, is EPEVTQTPSHQVTQMGQEVILRCVPISNHLYFYWYRQILGQKVEFLVSFYNNEISEKSEIFDDQFSVERPDGSNFTLKIRSTKLEDSAMYFCASSDWGPSYEQYFGPGTRLTVT.

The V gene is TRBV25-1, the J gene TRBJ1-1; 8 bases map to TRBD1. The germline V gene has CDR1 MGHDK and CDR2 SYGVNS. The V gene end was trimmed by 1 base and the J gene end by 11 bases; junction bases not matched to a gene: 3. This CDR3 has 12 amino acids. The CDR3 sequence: CASSEFRGHAFF. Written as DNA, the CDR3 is TGTGCCAGCAGTGAATTCAGGGGGCATGCTTTCTTT. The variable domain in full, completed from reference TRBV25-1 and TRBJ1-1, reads EADIYQTPRYLVIGTGKKITLECSQTMGHDKMYWYQQDPGMELHLIHYSYGVNSTEKGDLSSESTVSRIRTEHFPLTLESARPSHTSQYLCASSEFRGHAFFGQGTRLTVV.

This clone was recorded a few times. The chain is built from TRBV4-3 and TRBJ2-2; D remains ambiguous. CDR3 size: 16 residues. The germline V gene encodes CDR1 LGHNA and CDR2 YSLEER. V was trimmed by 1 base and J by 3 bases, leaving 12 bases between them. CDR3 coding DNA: TGCGCCAGCAGCCAAGCCCACCCAAGGGACACCGGGGAGCTGTTTTTT. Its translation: CASSQAHPRDTGELFF.

CDR3: CASSQAPSGTYEQYF. Written as DNA, the CDR3 is TGCGCCAGCAGCCAAGCTCCTAGCGGGACCTACGAGCAGTACTTC. This chain links TRBV4-1 with TRBJ2-7; TRBD2 matches at 9 bases. V was clipped by 1 base and J by 2 bases; unmatched bases: 3. Germline assignment: CDR1 MGHRA and CDR2 YSYEKL. The CDR3 spans 15 residues.

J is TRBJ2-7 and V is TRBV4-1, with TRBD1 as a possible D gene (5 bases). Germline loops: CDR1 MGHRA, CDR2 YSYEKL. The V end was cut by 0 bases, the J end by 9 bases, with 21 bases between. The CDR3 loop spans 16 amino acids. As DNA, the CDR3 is TGCGCCAGCAGCCAAGATCAGCGTGGACACGGAAACGGGCAGTACTTC. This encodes CASSQDQRGHGNGQYF.

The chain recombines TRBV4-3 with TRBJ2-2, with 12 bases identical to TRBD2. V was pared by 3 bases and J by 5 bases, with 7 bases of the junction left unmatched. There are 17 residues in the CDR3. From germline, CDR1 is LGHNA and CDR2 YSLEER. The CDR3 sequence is CASSHLTSGGPTGELFF. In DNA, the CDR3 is TGCGCCAGCAGCCATTTAACTAGCGGGGGGCCTACCGGGGAGCTGTTTTTT.

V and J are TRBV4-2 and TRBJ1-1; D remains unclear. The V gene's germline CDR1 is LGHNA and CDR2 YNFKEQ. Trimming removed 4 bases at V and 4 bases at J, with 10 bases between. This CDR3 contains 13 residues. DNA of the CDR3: TGTGCCAGCAGCCCTATAGAGTTCACTGAAGCTTTCTTT. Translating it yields CASSPIEFTEAFF.

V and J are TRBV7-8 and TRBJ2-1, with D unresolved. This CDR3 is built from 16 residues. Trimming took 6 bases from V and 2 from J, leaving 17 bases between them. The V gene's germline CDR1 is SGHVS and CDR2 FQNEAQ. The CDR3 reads CASSKGRRRTYNEQFF. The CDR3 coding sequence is TGTGCCAGCAGTAAGGGTCGCAGGCGAACCTACAATGAGCAGTTCTTC.

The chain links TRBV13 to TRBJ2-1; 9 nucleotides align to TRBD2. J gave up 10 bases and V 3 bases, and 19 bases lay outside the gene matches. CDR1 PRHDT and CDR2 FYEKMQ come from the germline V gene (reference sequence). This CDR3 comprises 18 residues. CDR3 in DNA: TGTGCCAGCAGCTTTGAAGACTTCCCTCTGGCTAGCGGGACCGAGCAGTTCTTC. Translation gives CASSFEDFPLASGTEQFF.

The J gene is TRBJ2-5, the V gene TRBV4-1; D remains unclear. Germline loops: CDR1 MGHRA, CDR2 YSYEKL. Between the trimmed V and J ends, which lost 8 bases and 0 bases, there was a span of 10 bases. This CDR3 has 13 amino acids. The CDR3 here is CASSDMYQETQYF. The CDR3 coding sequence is TGCGCCAGCTCCGACATGTACCAAGAGACCCAGTACTTC.

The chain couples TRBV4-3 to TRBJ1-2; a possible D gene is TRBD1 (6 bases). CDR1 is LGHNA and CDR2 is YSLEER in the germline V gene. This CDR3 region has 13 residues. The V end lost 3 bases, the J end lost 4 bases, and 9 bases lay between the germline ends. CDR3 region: CASSQEGVYGYTF. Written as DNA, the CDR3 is TGCGCCAGCAGCCAGGAGGGGGTCTATGGCTACACCTTC.